This entry lists 27 T cell receptor beta chains sequenced from one sample in a study of T cells after somatic rescue of genetic block. Produced via immunoSEQ multiplex PCR; TCRdb's table is partial and in-frame only. The table has fewer than 150,000 clones, 75% to 95% seen once; the top ten hold approximately 1.4%. Input material: peripheral blood mononuclear cells (PBMCs). The receptors were sampled from a woman aged 18-29 years.

The table lists this clone with a few counts. The rearrangement uses TRBV27 and TRBJ2-7, with TRBD2 matching 7 bases. This CDR3 is built from 12 residues. Germline assignment: CDR1 MNHEY and CDR2 SMNVEV (reference sequence). After removal of 6 bases from V and 6 bases from J, the junction contained 5 bases not matched to a gene. CDR3 amino acids: CASRPPSGEQYF. The CDR3 nucleotides are TGTGCCAGCAGACCCCCTAGCGGCGAGCAGTACTTC.

The V gene is TRBV9, the J gene TRBJ2-2; 7 nucleotides agree with TRBD1. The V segment lost 0 bases and the J segment 2 bases; nucleotides outside the gene matches: 7. Per germline, CDR1 SGDLS and CDR2 YYNGEE. The CDR3 loop spans 17 amino acids. For the CDR3, the DNA is TGTGCCAGCAGCGTAGGTCCCACAGGGGTTAACACCGGGGAGCTGTTTTTT. Protein: CASSVGPTGVNTGELFF.

This clone came up a few times. The genes are TRBV30 and TRBJ1-1; no reliable D call. The V gene lost 1 base and the J gene lost 0 bases, with 6 bases spanning the gap. This CDR3 has 13 amino acids. Germline CDR1 GTSNPN, CDR2 SVGIG (reference sequence). CDR3 nucleotide sequence: TGTGCCTGGAGTGCCGAGATGAACACTGAAGCTTTCTTT. Translation gives CAWSAEMNTEAFF.

The chain recombines TRBV7-9 with TRBJ1-3; D might be TRBD1 (6 bases). The germline V and J ends were trimmed by 4 bases and 2 bases, with 18 bases remaining between them. The CDR3 is made up of 17 amino acids. CDR1 is SEHNR, CDR2 FQNEAQ, per germline (reference sequence). The CDR3 coding sequence is TGTGCCAGCAGCTCCATTACGGACGACAGGCCTGGAAACACCATATATTTT. Translating gives CASSSITDDRPGNTIYF.

J is TRBJ1-1 and V is TRBV7-2; D ambiguous. CDR1 SGHTA and CDR2 FQGNSA come from the germline V gene. The V end was cut by 1 base, the J end by 7 bases, with 13 bases between. The CDR3 contains 14 residues. In DNA form, the CDR3 reads TGTGCCAGCAGCTTAGGGTCCGGGAACCTTGAAGCTTTCTTT. It translates to CASSLGSGNLEAFF.

This clone has only a few counts. In DNA form, the CDR3 reads TGTGCCAGCAGGGGACAGGGAAACTATGGCTACACCTTC. Amino acid sequence: CASRGQGNYGYTF. The chain recombines TRBV25-1 with TRBJ1-2, with 9 bases matching TRBD1. The junction had 1 base not matched to a gene; V was cut back by 6 bases and J by 2 bases. Germline V gene lookup returns CDR1 MGHDK and CDR2 SYGVNS. The CDR3 sequence is 13 residues long.

The chain links TRBV10-3 to TRBJ2-5, with 11 bases lining up with TRBD2. This CDR3 is 13 amino acids long. CDR1 and CDR2 from the germline V gene are ENHRY and SYGVKD. J gave up 1 base and V 10 bases, and 2 bases lay outside the gene matches. CDR3 sequence: CATGLAGQETQYF. CDR3 sequence (DNA): TGTGCCACCGGACTAGCGGGCCAAGAGACCCAGTACTTC.

The chain carries TRBV5-1 and TRBJ2-3, with 8 bases lining up with TRBD1. CDR3 length equals 13 residues. The J segment lost 5 bases and the V segment lost 4 bases, leaving 3 bases of the junction unmatched. Germline loops: CDR1 SGHRS, CDR2 YFSETQ. This chain's CDR3 is CASSPGGEDTQYF. The CDR3 nucleotides read TGCGCCAGCAGCCCAGGGGGCGAAGATACGCAGTATTTT.

The chain couples TRBV7-9 to TRBJ1-2; the D gene is possibly TRBD1 (5 bases). The CDR3 extends over 15 amino acids. Germline CDR1 reads SEHNR; CDR2 reads FQNEAQ (reference sequence). V was trimmed by 5 bases and J by 2 bases, leaving 15 bases between them. DNA of the CDR3: TGTGCCAGCAGCCTCGATAACAGGACGAACTATGGCTACACCTTC. Translated: CASSLDNRTNYGYTF.

This chain connects TRBV11-2 to TRBJ2-3, with 9 bases that match TRBD1. Germline V gene sequence: CDR1 SGHAT, CDR2 FQNNGV. This CDR3 is built from 15 residues. With 4 bases clipped from V and 4 bases from J, the junction kept 6 bases outside the gene matches. The DNA of the CDR3 is TGTGCCAGCAGCTACCCCACAGGGGGCCCAGATACGCAGTATTTT. Translating it yields CASSYPTGGPDTQYF.

The chain uses TRBV21-1 and TRBJ1-6; no DNA check was done on the table's D call, TRBD1. TRBV21-1 is recorded as a pseudogene. The CDR3 spans 17 residues. The CDR3 sequence: CASSIPSRDRRNSPLHF. CDR3 DNA: TGTGCCAGCAGCATCCCAAGCCGGGACAGGAGGAATTCACCCCTCCACTTT.

This chain joins TRBV4-1 and TRBJ2-2; no firm D call. The CDR3 runs to 16 residues. CDR1 and CDR2 from the germline V gene are MGHRA and YSYEKL. Trimming cost V 0 bases and J 4 bases, with 12 bases left between them. The CDR3 sequence: CASSQEVSWATGELFF. The CDR3 region has the DNA TGCGCCAGCAGCCAAGAAGTGTCTTGGGCCACCGGGGAGCTGTTTTTT.

V is TRBV4-1 and J is TRBJ2-5; no reliable D call. Trimming took off 3 bases at V and 2 bases at J, with 10 bases between the two ends. CDR3 size: 14 residues. Germline CDR1 MGHRA, CDR2 YSYEKL. The CDR3 loop is CASSHFELQETQYF. The CDR3 DNA reads as TGCGCCAGCAGCCACTTCGAGCTACAAGAGACCCAGTACTTC.

The chain has TRBV19 and TRBJ1-6; a possible D gene is TRBD1 (5 bases). Germline lookup yields CDR1 LNHDA and CDR2 SQIVND (reference sequence). This CDR3 is built from 17 residues. Trimming removed 6 bases from V and 0 bases from J, with 15 bases in between. Here the CDR3 reads CASRKIGASSYNSPLHF. The DNA of the CDR3 is TGTGCCAGTAGGAAAATAGGGGCCAGCTCCTATAATTCACCCCTCCACTTT.

The chain employs TRBV7-6 and TRBJ1-4; D is uncertain. In germline, CDR1 is SGHVS, CDR2 FNYEAQ. The CDR3 totals 15 residues. Trimming took 5 bases from V and 0 from J, leaving 10 bases between them. Written as DNA, the CDR3 is TGTGCCAGCAGCCCCCGGTCTACAACTAATGAAAAACTGTTTTTT. As protein: CASSPRSTTNEKLFF.

The CDR3 here is CAWSMGSLSGNQPQHF. The CDR3 DNA sequence: TGTGCCTGGAGTATGGGGTCCCTCAGCGGCAATCAGCCCCAGCATTTT. The chain employs TRBV30 and TRBJ1-5; D is unclear. The CDR3 is 16 residues long. Trimming stripped 2 bases from V and 2 bases from J, with 16 bases between. Germline-derived CDR1 and CDR2 are GTSNPN and SVGIG (reference sequence). Variable domain in full (rest from reference TRBV30 and TRBJ1-5): SQTIHQWPATLVQPVGSPLSLECTVEGTSNPNLYWYRQAAGRGLQLLFYSVGIGQISSEVPQNLSASRPQDRQFILSSKKLLLSDSGFYLCAWSMGSLSGNQPQHFGDGTRLSIL.

The gene calls are TRBV6-5 and TRBJ2-7, with a weak D call TRBD1 (6 bases). Trimming stripped 4 bases from V and 0 bases from J, with 10 bases between. CDR1 is MNHEY, CDR2 SVGAGI, per germline. The CDR3 is made up of 14 amino acids. CDR3 loop: CASSFYRDSYEQYF. In DNA form, the CDR3 reads TGTGCCAGCAGTTTCTACAGGGACTCCTACGAGCAGTACTTC.

This chain links TRBV18 with TRBJ2-5; 9 nucleotides agree with TRBD1. Germline V gene lookup returns CDR1 KGHSH and CDR2 LQKENI. This CDR3 has 14 amino acids. J was trimmed by 4 bases and V by 3 bases; bases with no gene match: 3. CDR3 nucleotide sequence: TGTGCCAGCTCACCCCCGGGACAGGGAGAGACCCAGTACTTC. The encoded protein is CASSPPGQGETQYF.

The V and J genes are TRBV19 and TRBJ1-2; D is unresolved. From germline, CDR1 is LNHDA and CDR2 SQIVND (reference sequence). This CDR3 comprises 13 residues. V lost 3 bases and J 1 base, leaving 6 bases between the germline ends. The CDR3 sequence: CASSMAVNYGYTF. The CDR3 bases are TGTGCCAGTAGTATGGCTGTTAACTATGGCTACACCTTC.

The rearrangement uses TRBV27 and TRBJ1-6, with a tentative D call TRBD1 (5 bases). Trimming stripped 3 bases from V and 2 bases from J, with 11 bases between. Germline CDR1 reads MNHEY; CDR2 reads SMNVEV (reference sequence). This CDR3 contains 16 residues. CDR3 residues: CASSLRGATYNSPLHF. The CDR3 region has the DNA TGTGCCAGCAGTTTGCGGGGCGCGACCTATAATTCACCCCTCCACTTT.

The CDR3 DNA reads as TGTGCCAGCAGCCCGACTCCCACCGGGGAGCTGTTTTTT. It translates to CASSPTPTGELFF. The genes are TRBV7-3 and TRBJ2-2; D gene ambiguous. The germline CDR1 and CDR2 sequences are SGHTA and FQGTGA. V dropped 5 bases and J dropped 4 bases, with 8 bases sitting between them. This CDR3 is 13 amino acids long.

This chain uses TRBV7-8 with TRBJ2-7; unclear D gene. The CDR3 covers 13 residues. The V gene lost 1 base and the J gene lost 6 bases, with 10 bases spanning the gap. CDR1 SGHVS and CDR2 FQNEAQ come from the germline V gene. CDR3 protein: CASSLVPDVEQYF. The CDR3, as DNA: TGTGCCAGCAGCTTAGTCCCCGATGTCGAGCAGTACTTC. The full variable domain, with the rest looked up from reference TRBV7-8 and TRBJ2-7, is GAGVSQSPRYKVAKRGQDVALRCDPISGHVSLFWYQQALGQGPEFLTYFQNEAQLDKSGLPSDRFFAERPEGSVSTLKIQRTQQEDSAVYLCASSLVPDVEQYFGPGTRLTVT.

This clone came up once. V gene TRBV4-1 combines with J gene TRBJ1-1; TRBD1 aligns across 7 bases. CDR1 is MGHRA and CDR2 is YSYEKL in the germline V gene. The CDR3 has 12 residues. Losses at the gene ends were 2 bases for V and 9 bases for J; bases not matched to a gene: 3. CDR3 sequence: CASSQSGQKAFF. CDR3 nucleotide sequence: TGCGCCAGCAGCCAATCGGGACAGAAAGCTTTCTTT.

There are many counts of this clone. This rearrangement joins TRBV6-1 to TRBJ1-2; D remains ambiguous. Germline assignment: CDR1 MNHNS and CDR2 SASEGT. V lost 3 bases and J lost 4, with 21 bases in between. The CDR3 spans 17 residues. The CDR3 reads CASSDPTISSLSYGYTF. In nucleotides, the CDR3 is TGTGCCAGCAGTGATCCTACGATTTCGTCTCTGAGCTATGGCTACACCTTC.

The chain carries TRBV2 and TRBJ2-3, with D unresolved. The CDR3 has 14 residues. The V and J ends lost 6 bases and 6 bases respectively, with 16 bases between them. Germline assignment: CDR1 SNHLY and CDR2 FYNNEI. The CDR3, as DNA: TGTGCCAGCAGCAACCAGGTTGTTAGTGATACGCAGTATTTT. This codes for CASSNQVVSDTQYF.

The DNA of the CDR3 is TGCAGCGTCGGACTAGCGGGGGGACAAGAGACCCAGTACTTC. It specifies CSVGLAGGQETQYF. The V gene is TRBV29-1, the J gene TRBJ2-5; 14 positions match TRBD2. The CDR3 has 14 residues. The V gene end was trimmed by 6 bases and the J gene end by 2 bases; junction bases not matched to a gene: 2. From germline, CDR1 is SQVTM and CDR2 ANQGSEA.

The chain employs TRBV2 and TRBJ2-7, with D perhaps TRBD1 or TRBD2 (5 bases each). Trimming stripped 6 bases from V and 5 bases from J, with 11 bases between. From germline, CDR1 is SNHLY and CDR2 FYNNEI. The CDR3 loop spans 12 amino acids. Written as DNA, the CDR3 is TGTGCCAGCAGCCCTCGAGGGGACGAGCAGTACTTC. This sequence encodes CASSPRGDEQYF. The variable domain in full, completed from reference TRBV2 and TRBJ2-7, reads EPEVTQTPSHQVTQMGQEVILRCVPISNHLYFYWYRQILGQKVEFLVSFYNNEISEKSEIFDDQFSVERPDGSNFTLKIRSTKLEDSAMYFCASSPRGDEQYFGPGTRLTVT.